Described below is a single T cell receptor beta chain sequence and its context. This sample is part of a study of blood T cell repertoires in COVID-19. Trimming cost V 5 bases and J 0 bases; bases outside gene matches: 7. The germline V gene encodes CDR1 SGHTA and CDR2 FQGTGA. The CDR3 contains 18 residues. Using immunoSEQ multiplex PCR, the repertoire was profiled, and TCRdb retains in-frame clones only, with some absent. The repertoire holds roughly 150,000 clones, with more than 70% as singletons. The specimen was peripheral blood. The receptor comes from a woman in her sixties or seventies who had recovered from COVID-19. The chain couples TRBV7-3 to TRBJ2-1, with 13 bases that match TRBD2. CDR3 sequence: CASSGGTSGKSSYNEQFF. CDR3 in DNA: TGTGCCAGCAGCGGAGGGACTAGCGGGAAGAGCTCCTACAATGAGCAGTTCTTC.